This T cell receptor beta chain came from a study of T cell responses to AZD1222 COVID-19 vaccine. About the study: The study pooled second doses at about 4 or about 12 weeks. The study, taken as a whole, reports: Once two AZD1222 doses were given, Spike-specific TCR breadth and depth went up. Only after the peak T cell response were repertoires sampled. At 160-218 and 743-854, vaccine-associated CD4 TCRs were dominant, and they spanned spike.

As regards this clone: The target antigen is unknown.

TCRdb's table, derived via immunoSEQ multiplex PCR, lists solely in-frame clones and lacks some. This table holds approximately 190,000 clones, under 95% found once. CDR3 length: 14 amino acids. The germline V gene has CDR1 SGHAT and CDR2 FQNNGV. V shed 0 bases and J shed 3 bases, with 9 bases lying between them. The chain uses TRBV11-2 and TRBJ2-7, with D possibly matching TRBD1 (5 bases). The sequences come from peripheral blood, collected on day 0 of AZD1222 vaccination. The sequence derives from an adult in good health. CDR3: CASSLDLTGYEQYF. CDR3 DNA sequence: TGTGCCAGCAGCTTAGATCTAACAGGCTACGAGCAGTACTTC.